This record covers a single TCR beta chain. Its antigen is not known. The data originate from a study of CD8 T cells in ankylosing spondylitis. Library preparation for TCR beta used quantitative 5'-RACE with molecular barcodes. TCRdb itself ran the 5' RACE reads through MiXCR, one entry per CDR3 protein. Seen here are about 750,000 distinct CDR3 sequences, 15% to 20% observed once, and the top ten hold around a fifth. V lost 3 bases and J 2 bases, leaving 19 bases between the germline ends. Germline lookup yields CDR1 MDHEN and CDR2 SYDVKM. The CDR3 runs 17 residues. Findings and caveats of the study: Disease-associated clones were CD8+ and fairly uncommon in peripheral blood. Reactive arthritis synovial fluid and blood previously showed some of these motif variants. Reported data indicate significant enrichment of disease-linked clones within matched ankylosing spondylitis synovial fluid. Ankylosing spondylitis blood appeared to be characterized by a TCR beta motif of eight or nine highly homologous variants.

V and J are TRBV28 and TRBJ2-5; D is unclear. This sequence was found in a male donor with ankylosing spondylitis. Sequenced material: blood, either unsorted or a sorted T cell fraction (not recorded which). The CDR3 DNA is TGTGCCAGCAGTTTTGCCCTGATGGACGGCCAACAAGAGACCCAGTACTTC. Residues: CASSFALMDGQQETQYF.